Listed here are 10 T cell receptor beta chains from one sample, sequenced in a study of shared clonotypes between healthy human individuals. Profiling relied on immunoSEQ multiplex PCR, and the TCRdb table lists in-frame clones only, not all of them. Of approximately 110,000 clones listed, more than 65% were seen once; the top ten hold about 22%. Material for sequencing was memory CD8+ T cells sorted from blood. The sample's subset: CD45RO+ cells pooled with CCR7-negative TemRA cells. Receptors originate from a woman in her 30s in good health.

This clone came up many times. The chain links TRBV5-4 to TRBJ2-7, with TRBD2 as a possible D gene (5 bases). With 4 bases removed from V and 6 bases from J, the gap between germline ends came to 20 bases. There are 15 residues in the CDR3. CDR1 and CDR2 from the germline V gene are SGHNT and YYREEE (reference sequence). The CDR3 coding sequence is TGTGCCAGCAGCCTGCGGTGGGTACGAGGGAGCGAGCAGTACTTC. As protein: CASSLRWVRGSEQYF. The full variable domain, completed using reference TRBV5-4 and TRBJ2-7, is ETGVTQSPTHLIKTRGQQVTLRCSSQSGHNTVSWYQQALGQGPQFIFQYYREEENGRGNFPPRFSGLQFPNYSSELNVNALELDDSALYLCASSLRWVRGSEQYFGPGTRLTVT.

This sequence joins TRBV29-1 and TRBJ2-7; 12 bases align to TRBD2. V shed 4 bases and J 10 bases; nucleotides not matched to a gene: 5. CDR1 and CDR2 (germline): SQVTM, ANQGSEA. The CDR3 extends over 12 amino acids. CDR3 in amino acids: CSVGLAGDNQYF. As DNA, the CDR3 is TGCAGCGTTGGACTAGCGGGAGACAATCAGTACTTC.

This chain joins TRBV6-4 and TRBJ2-5, with TRBD2 matching over 7 bases. There are 14 residues in the CDR3. CDR1 MRHNA and CDR2 SNTAGT come from the germline V gene. V was clipped by 8 bases and J by 2 bases; unmatched bases: 8. CDR3 amino acids: CASSSEAGQETQYF. For the CDR3, the DNA is TGTGCCAGCTCCAGCGAAGCGGGACAAGAGACCCAGTACTTC.

The V and J genes are TRBV15 and TRBJ2-1; 7 positions match TRBD2. The junction had 12 bases not matched to a gene; V was cut back by 11 bases and J by 8 bases. CDR1 is LNHNV and CDR2 is YYDKDF in the germline V gene (reference sequence). The CDR3 consists of 13 residues. The CDR3 region has the DNA TGTGCCGTAGAGGGGCTAGCGGCCCATGAGCAGTTCTTC. Protein: CAVEGLAAHEQFF.

The chain links TRBV6-6 to TRBJ2-7; D unclear. Germline CDR1 reads MNHNY; CDR2 reads SVGAGI (reference sequence). The length of the CDR3 is 14 residues. Trimming left V 4 bases short and J 6 bases short, with 16 bases between. CDR3 sequence: CASSSKQPRIEQYF. DNA for the CDR3: TGTGCCAGCAGTTCAAAACAACCAAGGATCGAGCAGTACTTC.

The rearrangement joins TRBV14 to TRBJ1-2; D may be TRBD1 (5 bases). The V gene lost 1 base and the J gene lost 4 bases, with 13 bases spanning the gap. The CDR3 totals 15 residues. CDR1 is SGHDN, CDR2 FVKESK, per germline. The CDR3 loop is CASSQVSGIGYGYTF. CDR3 nucleotide sequence: TGTGCCAGCAGCCAAGTTTCAGGGATCGGCTATGGCTACACCTTC.

This clone came up a few times. This chain links TRBV28 with TRBJ1-1; TRBD1 aligns across 9 bases. Trimming cost V 5 bases and J 2 bases; bases outside gene matches: 18. The CDR3 covers 19 residues. CDR1 MDHEN and CDR2 SYDVKM come from the germline V gene. CDR3 nucleotides: TGTGCCAGCAGTCTCGACTCATGGGACAGGGTTTTGGTCAACACTGAAGCTTTCTTT. As protein: CASSLDSWDRVLVNTEAFF.

The chain is built from TRBV4-1 and TRBJ2-5; TRBD1 aligns across 10 bases. TRBJ2-7 explains the end of the DNA better; the J call may be wrong. The CDR3 totals 15 residues. CDR1 and CDR2 from the germline V gene are MGHRA and YSYEKL. CDR3 in DNA: TGCGCCAGCAGCCACGGGACAGGGGCGCCCTACGAGCAGTACTTC. Amino acids: CASSHGTGAPYEQYF.

The chain has TRBV9 and TRBJ2-7, with TRBD2 identical over 9 bases. CDR1 is SGDLS and CDR2 is YYNGEE in the germline V gene. Trimming cost V 0 bases and J 6 bases; bases outside gene matches: 13. CDR3 length: 17 residues. CDR3 sequence (DNA): TGTGCCAGCAGCGTAGAATCCCCGGTAGCGGGAGCCGCCGAGCAGTACTTC. Translated, it gives CASSVESPVAGAAEQYF.

The J gene is TRBJ2-2, the V gene TRBV4-2; D is unresolved. This CDR3 is 15 amino acids long. V shed 4 bases and J shed 5 bases, with 14 bases lying between them. Germline CDR1 is LGHNA and CDR2 is YNFKEQ. The CDR3 DNA reads TGTGCCAGCAGCCTTCGCCCGGATGGAACCGGGGAGCTGTTTTTT. It specifies CASSLRPDGTGELFF.